This T cell receptor (beta chain) was captured by sequencing in a study of early T cells in non-severe SARS-CoV-2 infection. Study outcomes and limitations: VDJdb matches were skewed toward anti-spike CD8 T cell responses.

The length of the CDR3 is 11 residues. The germline V and J ends were trimmed by 8 bases and 5 bases, with 12 bases remaining between them. Looked up from germline, CDR1 is DFQATT and CDR2 is SNEGSKA (reference sequence). Unique molecular identifiers were added to individual cDNA molecules. TCRdb processed the 5' RACE reads anew with MiXCR; each CDR3 protein has one entry. The sample records roughly 100,000 distinct CDR3 sequences, under 15% being singletons. Concerning this clonotype: Its target is not known.

Sequenced input: whole blood. J is TRBJ2-5 and V is TRBV20-1; D gene uncertain. The origin of this receptor is an adult who was a healthcare worker with PCR-confirmed SARS-CoV-2 infection or an uninfected control (not recorded which). As DNA, the CDR3 is TGCAGTTCTCAGCCCCGGGAGACCCAGTACTTC. Protein sequence: CSSQPRETQYF.